The sequence of this T cell receptor (beta chain) was determined in a study of blood T cell repertoires in COVID-19. About the research overall: Sources were T cells, B-cell-depleted T cells, or PBMCs; the material itself was cDNA or gDNA.

The CDR3 sequence is 15 residues long. Germline values: CDR1 SGHRS, CDR2 YFSETQ. V lost 0 bases to trimming and J lost 3 bases, with 12 bases between them. Data came from immunoSEQ multiplex PCR; TCRdb stores just in-frame clones and leaves some out. Among under 450,000 clones listed, approximately 91% were seen once. Sequencing used PBMCs or T cells enriched from blood (not recorded which). This clonotype was obtained from a woman in her thirties or forties who had been exposed to COVID-19. The chain combines TRBV5-1 with TRBJ1-1, with D perhaps matching TRBD1 (6 bases). Here the CDR3 reads CASSLAPSGDTEAFF. Here the CDR3 DNA reads TGCGCCAGCAGCTTGGCGCCTTCAGGGGACACTGAAGCTTTCTTT.